The 18 T cell receptor beta chains below come from one sample, sequenced in a study of T cells after yellow fever vaccination. Each CDR3 protein is one row after TCRdb ran MiXCR on the 5' RACE reads. The sample includes approximately 85,000 distinct CDR3 sequences, about 14% of them seen just once. Sequencing used CD8+ T cells not binding an NS4B(214-222) dextramer, sorted from PBMCs, obtained roughly 20 days after the first yellow fever vaccination. These receptors originate from a young man who received the YFV17D yellow fever vaccine.

The chain combines TRBV12-3 or TRBV12-4 with TRBJ2-2; no clear D. The ends were cut back, 2 bases at V and 6 bases at J, with 16 bases in the middle. The CDR3 has 16 residues. The CDR3 DNA reads as TGTGCCAGCAGTTTAAGTGAAGTAAATGGCCCCGGGGAGCTGTTTTTT. Its translation is CASSLSEVNGPGELFF.

The chain uses TRBV12-3 or TRBV12-4 and TRBJ2-7; D is tentatively TRBD1 or TRBD2 (6 bases each). V lost 1 base and J lost 1, with 11 bases in between. The CDR3 contains 15 residues. For the CDR3, the DNA is TGTGCCAGCAGTTTAGAGAGGGGGACTTCCTACGAGCAGTACTTC. It specifies CASSLERGTSYEQYF.

This clonotype was detected many times. The CDR3 sequence: CASSPRGSGSYENIQYF. In nucleotides, the CDR3 is TGTGCCAGCAGCCCCCGGGGCTCCGGTTCGTATGAAAACATTCAGTACTTC. The chain combines TRBV7-2 with TRBJ2-4; tentatively, D is TRBD1 or TRBD2 (5 bases each). This CDR3 contains 17 residues. Trimming pared 5 bases from V and 5 bases from J, leaving 22 bases between. Germline loops: CDR1 SGHTA, CDR2 FQGNSA.

This clonotype was seen only a few times. The J gene is TRBJ2-2, the V gene TRBV28; 9 positions agree with TRBD2. Germline loops: CDR1 MDHEN, CDR2 SYDVKM. J gave up 4 bases and V 5 bases, and 5 bases lay outside the gene matches. This CDR3 is 15 amino acids long. The CDR3, as DNA: TGTGCCAGCAGTACTAGCGGGCGATTCACCGGGGAGCTGTTTTTT. Its protein is CASSTSGRFTGELFF.

This clonotype was picked up a small number of times. The rearrangement links TRBV27 to TRBJ2-7, with D maybe TRBD1 (6 bases). V lost 3 bases and J 3 bases, leaving 12 bases between the germline ends. CDR1 MNHEY and CDR2 SMNVEV come from the germline V gene (reference sequence). The CDR3 loop spans 14 amino acids. CDR3 DNA sequence: TGTGCCAGCAGTTTTACAGGGAAGGGCTACGAGCAGTACTTC. Translated, it gives CASSFTGKGYEQYF.

The chain has TRBV6-2 or TRBV6-3 and TRBJ1-2; D remains unclear. Germline lookup yields CDR1 MNHEY and CDR2 SVGEGT. The CDR3 runs to 16 residues. The ends were cut back, 0 bases at V and 0 bases at J, with 11 bases in the middle. The CDR3 coding sequence is TGTGCCAGCAGTTACTCGGCGTCAGAGACTAACTATGGCTACACCTTC. Amino acid sequence: CASSYSASETNYGYTF.

This clonotype came up a few times. The chain uses TRBV7-3 and TRBJ2-3, with D possibly TRBD2 on 6 matching bases. Trimming took off 5 bases at V and 5 bases at J, with 26 bases between the two ends. This CDR3 comprises 18 residues. The germline V gene has CDR1 SGHTA and CDR2 FQGTGA. CDR3 region: CASSPPAAGPKFEDTQYF. The CDR3 DNA follows: TGTGCCAGCAGCCCCCCGGCGGCGGGACCGAAATTCGAAGATACGCAGTATTTT.

This clonotype has more than one count but fewer than ten. The chain recombines TRBV30 with TRBJ1-5, with 7 bases matching TRBD1. Trimming took 4 bases from V and 4 from J; bases not matched to a gene: 4. The V gene's germline CDR1 is GTSNPN and CDR2 SVGIG (reference sequence). This CDR3 comprises 13 residues. The CDR3 DNA sequence: TGTGCCTGGAAAGGGGGCCTGAATCAGCCCCAGCATTTT. Translated: CAWKGGLNQPQHF.

Many counts were recorded for this clonotype. J is TRBJ1-5 and V is TRBV19, with 9 bases lining up with TRBD1. V was clipped by 9 bases and J by 0 bases; unmatched bases: 12. Germline-derived CDR1 and CDR2 are LNHDA and SQIVND (reference sequence). The CDR3 is 17 amino acids. CDR3 protein: CARATPGTGNSNQPQHF. CDR3 sequence (DNA): TGTGCCAGGGCAACCCCCGGGACAGGGAATAGCAATCAGCCCCAGCATTTT.

This clonotype was found a few times. The gene calls are TRBV29-1 and TRBJ2-6, with TRBD1 identical over 9 bases. J gave up 0 bases and V 3 bases, and 6 bases lay outside the gene matches. The CDR3 sequence is 17 residues long. The V gene's germline CDR1 is SQVTM and CDR2 ANQGSEA. The CDR3 is CSVEVDRGISGANVLTF. Here the CDR3 DNA reads TGCAGCGTTGAGGTGGACAGGGGCATCTCTGGGGCCAACGTCCTGACTTTC.

This clonotype appeared many times. The junction departs from the called germline gene at one end, perhaps through a read error. The V call is TRBV11-2, the J call TRBJ2-3; D might be TRBD2 (5 bases). The CDR3 runs 13 residues. CDR1 SGHAT and CDR2 FQNNGV come from the germline V gene. DNA for the CDR3: TGTGCCAGCAGACCGTCGGAAGCGGACCTCGGGGATTTT. Translating gives CASRPSEADLGDF.

This clonotype was observed at least ten times. The chain couples TRBV9 to TRBJ2-1, with 10 bases that match TRBD1. Trimming removed 0 bases from V and 8 bases from J; junction bases left unmatched: 8. Germline V gene sequence: CDR1 SGDLS, CDR2 YYNGEE. The CDR3 contains 16 residues. Here the CDR3 reads CASSVGKGTGADEQFF. The CDR3 nucleotides are TGTGCCAGCAGCGTAGGGAAGGGGACAGGGGCGGATGAGCAGTTCTTC. The full variable domain, rest sourced from reference TRBV9 and TRBJ2-1, is DSGVTQTPKHLITATGQRVTLRCSPRSGDLSVYWYQQSLDQGLQFLIQYYNGEERAKGNILERFSAQQFPDLHSELNLSSLELGDSALYFCASSVGKGTGADEQFFGPGTRLTVL.

V usage is TRBV6-2 or TRBV6-3 and J usage is TRBJ1-1; D ambiguous. V lost 4 bases, J lost 1 base, and 13 bases lay in between. This CDR3 comprises 15 residues. Germline CDR1 reads MNHEY; CDR2 reads SVGEGT. This CDR3 reads CASSSRFWQNTEAFF. The DNA of the CDR3 is TGTGCCAGCAGTTCAAGGTTTTGGCAGAACACTGAAGCTTTCTTT.

CDR3 DNA: TGTGCCAGCAGTTTAGAGGGACAGGGGTCCAATGAGCAGTTCTTC. This gives the protein CASSLEGQGSNEQFF. The rearrangement links TRBV28 to TRBJ2-1, with 10 bases that match TRBD1. Germline V lookup: CDR1 MDHEN, CDR2 SYDVKM. The CDR3 is made up of 15 amino acids. J was trimmed by 6 bases and V by 2 bases; bases with no gene match: 4.

The sample holds a few counts of this clonotype. This chain links TRBV5-4 with TRBJ1-4; D gene unclear. Germline values: CDR1 SGHNT, CDR2 YYREEE (reference sequence). The CDR3 length is 14 residues. With 1 base removed from V and 6 bases from J, the gap between germline ends came to 10 bases. The CDR3 DNA reads as TGTGCCAGCAGCTTGAGAGGGAGGGATGAAAAACTGTTTTTT. Protein product: CASSLRGRDEKLFF.

This clonotype has just a few counts. V is TRBV4-2 and J is TRBJ2-1, with 7 bases matching TRBD2. With 1 base clipped from V and 2 bases from J, the junction kept 5 bases outside the gene matches. This CDR3 spans 16 amino acids. Germline V gene lookup returns CDR1 LGHNA and CDR2 YNFKEQ. This chain's CDR3 is CASSQGGEGPYNEQFF. The CDR3 DNA sequence: TGTGCCAGCAGCCAAGGGGGGGAGGGCCCCTACAATGAGCAGTTCTTC.

The rearrangement links TRBV12-3 or TRBV12-4 to TRBJ1-1; no firm D call. The CDR3 has 11 residues. The V end lost 6 bases, the J end lost 6 bases, and 8 bases lay between the germline ends. CDR3 nucleotides: TGTGCCAGCAGAACACTGTCTGAAGCTTTCTTT. Translated, it gives CASRTLSEAFF.

A few counts support this clonotype. The rearrangement joins TRBV29-1 to TRBJ2-1; 12 bases are shared with TRBD2. CDR3 length: 14 residues. V lost 5 bases, J lost 6 bases, and 5 bases stayed unmatched. The germline V gene has CDR1 SQVTM and CDR2 ANQGSEA. CDR3 in DNA: TGCAGCGTTCGACTAGCGGGGGCGATCAATGAGCAGTTCTTC. Translation gives CSVRLAGAINEQFF.